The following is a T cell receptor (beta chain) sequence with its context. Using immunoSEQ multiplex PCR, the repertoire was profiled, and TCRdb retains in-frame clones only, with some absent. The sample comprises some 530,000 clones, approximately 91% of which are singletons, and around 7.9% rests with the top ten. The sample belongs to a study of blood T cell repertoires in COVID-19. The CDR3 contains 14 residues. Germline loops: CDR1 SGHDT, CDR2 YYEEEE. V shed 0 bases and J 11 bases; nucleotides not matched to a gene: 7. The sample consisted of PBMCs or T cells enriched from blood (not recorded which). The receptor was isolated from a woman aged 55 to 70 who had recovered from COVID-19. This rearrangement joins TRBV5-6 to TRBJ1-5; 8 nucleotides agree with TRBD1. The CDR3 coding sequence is TGTGCCAGCAGCTTGGGGACAGGGCCCCTTGCCCAGCATTTT. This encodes CASSLGTGPLAQHF.